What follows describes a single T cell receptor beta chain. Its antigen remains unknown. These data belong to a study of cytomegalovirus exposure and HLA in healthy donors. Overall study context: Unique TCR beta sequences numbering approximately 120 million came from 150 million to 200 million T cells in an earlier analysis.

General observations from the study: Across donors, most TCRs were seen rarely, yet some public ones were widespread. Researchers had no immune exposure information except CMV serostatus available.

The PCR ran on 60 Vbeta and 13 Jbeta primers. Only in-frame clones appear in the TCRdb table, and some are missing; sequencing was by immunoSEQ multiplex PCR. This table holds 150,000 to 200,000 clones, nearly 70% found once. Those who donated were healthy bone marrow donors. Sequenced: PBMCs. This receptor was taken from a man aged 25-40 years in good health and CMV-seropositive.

CDR3 loop: CASSFRPAGGYNEQFF. The DNA for the CDR3 is TGTGCCAGCAGCTTCCGTCCAGCGGGAGGCTACAATGAGCAGTTCTTC. The chain combines TRBV28 with TRBJ2-1; TRBD2 aligns across 9 bases. Germline V lookup: CDR1 MDHEN, CDR2 SYDVKM. This CDR3 region has 16 residues. The ends lost 6 bases at V and 3 bases at J; junction bases unmatched: 9.